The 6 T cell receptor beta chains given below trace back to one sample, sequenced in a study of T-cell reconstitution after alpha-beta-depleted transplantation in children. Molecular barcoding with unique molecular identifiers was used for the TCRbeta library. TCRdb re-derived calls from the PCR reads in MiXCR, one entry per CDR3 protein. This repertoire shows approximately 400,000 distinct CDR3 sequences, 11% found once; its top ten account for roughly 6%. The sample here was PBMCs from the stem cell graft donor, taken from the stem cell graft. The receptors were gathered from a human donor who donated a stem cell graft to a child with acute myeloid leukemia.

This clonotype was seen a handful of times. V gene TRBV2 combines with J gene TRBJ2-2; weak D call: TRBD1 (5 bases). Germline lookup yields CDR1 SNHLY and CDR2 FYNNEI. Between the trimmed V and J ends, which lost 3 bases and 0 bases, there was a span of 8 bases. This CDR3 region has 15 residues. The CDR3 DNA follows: TGTGCCAGCAGTGACAGGGTTTCGAACACCGGGGAGCTGTTTTTT. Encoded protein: CASSDRVSNTGELFF. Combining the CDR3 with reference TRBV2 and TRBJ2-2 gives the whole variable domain EPEVTQTPSHQVTQMGQEVILRCVPISNHLYFYWYRQILGQKVEFLVSFYNNEISEKSEIFDDQFSVERPDGSNFTLKIRSTKLEDSAMYFCASSDRVSNTGELFFGEGSRLTVL.

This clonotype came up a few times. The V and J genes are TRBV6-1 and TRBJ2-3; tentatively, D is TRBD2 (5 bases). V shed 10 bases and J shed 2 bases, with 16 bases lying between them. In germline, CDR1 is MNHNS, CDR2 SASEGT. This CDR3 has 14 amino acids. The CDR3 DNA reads TGTGCCACCAAACCGCGGGTAATCACAGATACGCAGTATTTT. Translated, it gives CATKPRVITDTQYF.

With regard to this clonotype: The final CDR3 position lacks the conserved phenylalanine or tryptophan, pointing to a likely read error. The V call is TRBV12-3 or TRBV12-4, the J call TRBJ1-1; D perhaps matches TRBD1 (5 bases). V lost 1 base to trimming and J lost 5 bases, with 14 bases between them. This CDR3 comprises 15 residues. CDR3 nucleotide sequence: TGTGCCAGCAGTTTAGTGGCAGGGTTTGGGACTGAAGCTTTCTTG. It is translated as CASSLVAGFGTEAFL.

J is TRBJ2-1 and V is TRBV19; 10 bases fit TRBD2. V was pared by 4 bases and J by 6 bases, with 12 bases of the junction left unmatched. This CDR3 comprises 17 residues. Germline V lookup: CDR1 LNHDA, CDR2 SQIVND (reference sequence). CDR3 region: CASSTVSPSGRGNEQFF. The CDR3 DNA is TGTGCCAGTAGTACAGTCTCTCCTAGCGGGAGAGGCAATGAGCAGTTCTTC.

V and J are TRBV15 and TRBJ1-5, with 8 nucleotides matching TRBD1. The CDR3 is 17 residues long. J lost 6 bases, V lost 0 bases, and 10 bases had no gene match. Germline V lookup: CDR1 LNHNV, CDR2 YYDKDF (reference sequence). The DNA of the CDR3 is TGTGCCACCAGCAGAGATCGAACAGGGGGATACGGTCAGCCCCAGCATTTT. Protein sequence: CATSRDRTGGYGQPQHF. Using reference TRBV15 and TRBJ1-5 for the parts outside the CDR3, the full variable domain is DAMVIQNPRYQVTQFGKPVTLSCSQTLNHNVMYWYQQKSSQAPKLLFHYYDKDFNNEADTPDNFQSRRPNTSFCFLDIRSPGLGDTAMYLCATSRDRTGGYGQPQHFGDGTRLSIL.

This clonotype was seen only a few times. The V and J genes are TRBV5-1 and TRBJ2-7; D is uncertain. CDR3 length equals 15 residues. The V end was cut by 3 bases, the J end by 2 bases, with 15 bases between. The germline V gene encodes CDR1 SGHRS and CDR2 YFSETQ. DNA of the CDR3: TGCGCCAGCAGCTCAAACCCCGGTACCACCTACGAGCAGTACTTC. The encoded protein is CASSSNPGTTYEQYF.